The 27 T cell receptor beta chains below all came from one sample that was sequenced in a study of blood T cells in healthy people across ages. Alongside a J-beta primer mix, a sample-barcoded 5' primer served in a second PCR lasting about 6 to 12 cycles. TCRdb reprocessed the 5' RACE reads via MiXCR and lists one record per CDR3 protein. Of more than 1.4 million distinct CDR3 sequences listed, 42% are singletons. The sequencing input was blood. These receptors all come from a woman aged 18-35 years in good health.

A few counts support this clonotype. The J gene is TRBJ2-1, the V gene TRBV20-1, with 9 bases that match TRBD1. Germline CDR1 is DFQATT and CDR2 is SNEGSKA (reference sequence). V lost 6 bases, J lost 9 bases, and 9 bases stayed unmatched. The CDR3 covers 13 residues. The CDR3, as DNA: TGCAGTGCGAGGGACAGGGTTGGAGCTGAGCAGTTCTTC. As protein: CSARDRVGAEQFF.

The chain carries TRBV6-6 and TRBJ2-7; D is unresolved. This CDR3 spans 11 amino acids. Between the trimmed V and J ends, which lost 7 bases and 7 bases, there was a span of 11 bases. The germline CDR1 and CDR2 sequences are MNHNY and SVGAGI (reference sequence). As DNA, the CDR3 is TGTGCCAGCACGTTGGGAAGGGAGCAGTACTTC. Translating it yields CASTLGREQYF.

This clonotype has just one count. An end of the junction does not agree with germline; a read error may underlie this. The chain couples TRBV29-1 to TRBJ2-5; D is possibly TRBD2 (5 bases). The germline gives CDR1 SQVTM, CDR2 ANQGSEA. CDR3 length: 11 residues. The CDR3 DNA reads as TGCAGCGTTGGTATTGGGGAGACCCGGTACTTC. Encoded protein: CSVGIGETRYF.

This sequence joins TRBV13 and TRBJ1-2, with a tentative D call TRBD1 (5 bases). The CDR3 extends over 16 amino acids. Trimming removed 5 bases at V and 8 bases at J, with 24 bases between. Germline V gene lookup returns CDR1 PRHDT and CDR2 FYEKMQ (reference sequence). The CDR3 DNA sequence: TGTGCCAGCAGCGGACATAAGGGGAGGACCGTCCAGGGCTACACCTTC. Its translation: CASSGHKGRTVQGYTF.

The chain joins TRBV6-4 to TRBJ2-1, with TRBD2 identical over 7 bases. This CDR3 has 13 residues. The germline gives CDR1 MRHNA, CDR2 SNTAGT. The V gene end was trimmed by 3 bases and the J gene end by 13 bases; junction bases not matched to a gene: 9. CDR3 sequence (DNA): TGTGCCAGCAGTGATACTAGGTTAGCGGGTCAGTTCTTC. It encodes CASSDTRLAGQFF.

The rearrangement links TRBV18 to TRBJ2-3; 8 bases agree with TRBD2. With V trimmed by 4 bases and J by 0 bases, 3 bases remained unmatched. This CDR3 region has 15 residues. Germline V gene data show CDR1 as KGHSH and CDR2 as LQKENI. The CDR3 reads CASSLREGSTDTQYF. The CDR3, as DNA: TGTGCCAGCTCACTACGGGAGGGAAGCACAGATACGCAGTATTTT.

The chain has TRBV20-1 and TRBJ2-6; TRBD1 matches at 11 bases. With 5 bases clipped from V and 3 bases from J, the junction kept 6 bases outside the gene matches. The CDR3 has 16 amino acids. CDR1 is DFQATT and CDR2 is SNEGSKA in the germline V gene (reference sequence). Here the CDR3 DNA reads TGCAGTGCTTACCGGACAGGGGGCTTTGGGGCCAACGTCCTGACTTTC. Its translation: CSAYRTGGFGANVLTF.

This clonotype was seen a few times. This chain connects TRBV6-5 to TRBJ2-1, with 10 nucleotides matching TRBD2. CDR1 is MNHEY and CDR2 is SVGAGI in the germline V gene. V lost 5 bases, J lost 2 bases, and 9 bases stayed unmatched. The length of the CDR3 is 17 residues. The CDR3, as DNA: TGTGCCAGCAGTCACGGACTAGCGGAAATCACCTACAATGAGCAGTTCTTC. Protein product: CASSHGLAEITYNEQFF.

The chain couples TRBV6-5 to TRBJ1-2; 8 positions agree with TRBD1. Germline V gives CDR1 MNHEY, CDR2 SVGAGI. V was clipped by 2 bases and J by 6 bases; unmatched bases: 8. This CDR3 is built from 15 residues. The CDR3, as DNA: TGTGCCAGCAGTTACGAAACAGGGGGTCCGGATGGCTACACCTTC. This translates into CASSYETGGPDGYTF.

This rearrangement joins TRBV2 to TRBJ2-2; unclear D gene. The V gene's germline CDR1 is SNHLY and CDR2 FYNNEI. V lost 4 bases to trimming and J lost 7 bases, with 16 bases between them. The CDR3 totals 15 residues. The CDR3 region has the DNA TGTGCCAGCAGTGTCGGACCCGGCCTTAACGGGGAGCTGTTTTTT. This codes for CASSVGPGLNGELFF.

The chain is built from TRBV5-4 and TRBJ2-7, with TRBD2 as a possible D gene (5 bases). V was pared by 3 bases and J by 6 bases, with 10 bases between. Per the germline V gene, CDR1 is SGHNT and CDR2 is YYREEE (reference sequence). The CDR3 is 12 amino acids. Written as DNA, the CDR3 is TGTGCCAGCAGCTCCTCGGGGTTCGAGCAGTACTTC. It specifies CASSSSGFEQYF.

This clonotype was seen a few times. The CDR3 sequence is CSVDVGDSYEQYF. The CDR3 region has the DNA TGCAGCGTTGATGTTGGAGACTCCTACGAGCAGTACTTC. The chain combines TRBV29-1 with TRBJ2-7; D is uncertain. In germline, CDR1 is SQVTM, CDR2 ANQGSEA. The CDR3 consists of 13 residues. Between the trimmed V and J ends, which lost 3 bases and 0 bases, there was a span of 9 bases.

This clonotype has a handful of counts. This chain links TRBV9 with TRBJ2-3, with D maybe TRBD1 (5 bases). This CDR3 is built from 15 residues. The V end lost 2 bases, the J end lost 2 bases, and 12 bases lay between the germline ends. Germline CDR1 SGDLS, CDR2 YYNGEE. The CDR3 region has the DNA TGTGCCAGCAGCGTGGGGCCGGGTAACACAGATACGCAGTATTTT. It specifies CASSVGPGNTDTQYF.

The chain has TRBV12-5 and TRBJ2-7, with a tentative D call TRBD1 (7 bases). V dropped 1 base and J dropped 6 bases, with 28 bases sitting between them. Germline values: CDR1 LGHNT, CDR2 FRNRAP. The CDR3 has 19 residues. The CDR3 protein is CASGLDTDQGDFPPGEQYF. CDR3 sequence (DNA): TGTGCTAGTGGTTTGGACACGGATCAGGGGGACTTCCCTCCGGGCGAGCAGTACTTC.

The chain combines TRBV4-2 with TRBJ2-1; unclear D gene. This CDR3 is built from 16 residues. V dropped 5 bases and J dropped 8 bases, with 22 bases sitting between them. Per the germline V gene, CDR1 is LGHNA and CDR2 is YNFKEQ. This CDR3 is CASSKSGSMVGDEQFF. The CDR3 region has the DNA TGTGCCAGCAGCAAATCTGGTTCAATGGTCGGCGATGAGCAGTTCTTC.

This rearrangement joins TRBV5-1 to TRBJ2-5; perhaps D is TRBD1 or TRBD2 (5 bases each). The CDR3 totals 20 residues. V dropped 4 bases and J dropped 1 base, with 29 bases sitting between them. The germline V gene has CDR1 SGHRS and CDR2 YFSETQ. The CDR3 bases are TGCGCCAGCAGCCACCCGGGGCAAGTTTATATCCAGACCCCCCAAGAGACCCAGTACTTC. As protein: CASSHPGQVYIQTPQETQYF.

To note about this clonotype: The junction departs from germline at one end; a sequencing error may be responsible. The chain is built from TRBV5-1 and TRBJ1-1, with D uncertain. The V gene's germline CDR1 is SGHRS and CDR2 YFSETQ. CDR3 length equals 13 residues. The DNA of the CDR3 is TGCGCCGGCAGCTTGGTGGGTAGCACTGAAGCTTTCTTT. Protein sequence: CAGSLVGSTEAFF. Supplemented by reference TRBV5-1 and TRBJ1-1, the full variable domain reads KAGVTQTPRYLIKTRGQQVTLSCSPISGHRSVSWYQQTPGQGLQFLFEYFSETQRNKGNFPGRFSGRQFSNSRSEMNVSTLELGDSALYLCAGSLVGSTEAFFGQGTRLTVV.

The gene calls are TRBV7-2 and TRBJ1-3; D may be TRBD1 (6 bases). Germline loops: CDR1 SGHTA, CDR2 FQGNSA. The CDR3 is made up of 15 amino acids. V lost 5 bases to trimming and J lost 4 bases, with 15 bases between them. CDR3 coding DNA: TGTGCCAGCAGCCCCGAGGGGGGGTTAGGAAACACCATATATTTT. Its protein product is CASSPEGGLGNTIYF.

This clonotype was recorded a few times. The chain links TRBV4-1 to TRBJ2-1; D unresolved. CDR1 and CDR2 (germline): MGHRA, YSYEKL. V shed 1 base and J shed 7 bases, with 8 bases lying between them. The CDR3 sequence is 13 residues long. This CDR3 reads CASSQALLNEQFF. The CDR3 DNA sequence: TGCGCCAGCAGCCAAGCGCTTTTGAATGAGCAGTTCTTC.

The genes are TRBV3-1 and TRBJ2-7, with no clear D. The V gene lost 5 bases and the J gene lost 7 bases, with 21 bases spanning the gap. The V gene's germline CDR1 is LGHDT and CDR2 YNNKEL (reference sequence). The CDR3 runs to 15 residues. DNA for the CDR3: TGTGCCAGCAGCAATGGCCAAGGGCCTCGCAATGAGCAGTACTTC. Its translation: CASSNGQGPRNEQYF.

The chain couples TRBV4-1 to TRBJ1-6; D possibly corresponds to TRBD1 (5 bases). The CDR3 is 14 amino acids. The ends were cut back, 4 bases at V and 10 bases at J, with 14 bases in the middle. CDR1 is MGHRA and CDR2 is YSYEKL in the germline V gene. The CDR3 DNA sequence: TGCGCCAGCAGCCCGGACCGTTGGGGGTCACCCCTCCACTTT. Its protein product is CASSPDRWGSPLHF.

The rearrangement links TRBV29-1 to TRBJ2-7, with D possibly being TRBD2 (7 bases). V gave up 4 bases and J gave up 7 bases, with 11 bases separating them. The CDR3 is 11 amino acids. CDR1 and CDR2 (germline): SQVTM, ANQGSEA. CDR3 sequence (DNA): TGCAGCGTTGGAGGGGGGGCTGAGCAGTACTTC. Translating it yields CSVGGGAEQYF.

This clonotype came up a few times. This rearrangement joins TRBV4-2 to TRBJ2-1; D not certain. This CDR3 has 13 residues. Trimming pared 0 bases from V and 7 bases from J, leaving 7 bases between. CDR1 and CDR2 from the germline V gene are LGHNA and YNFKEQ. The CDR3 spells CASSQEAENEQFF. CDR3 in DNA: TGTGCCAGCAGCCAAGAGGCCGAGAATGAGCAGTTCTTC.

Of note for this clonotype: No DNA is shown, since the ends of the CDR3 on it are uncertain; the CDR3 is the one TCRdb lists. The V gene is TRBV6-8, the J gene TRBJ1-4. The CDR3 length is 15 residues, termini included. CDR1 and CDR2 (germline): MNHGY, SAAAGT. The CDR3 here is CASSLEFGVGSSMFF.

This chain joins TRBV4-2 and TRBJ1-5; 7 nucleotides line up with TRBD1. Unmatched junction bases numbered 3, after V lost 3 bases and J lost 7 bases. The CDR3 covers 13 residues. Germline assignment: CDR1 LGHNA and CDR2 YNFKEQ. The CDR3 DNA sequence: TGTGCCAGCAGCCATGACAGGGAACAGCCCCAGCATTTT. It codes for CASSHDREQPQHF.

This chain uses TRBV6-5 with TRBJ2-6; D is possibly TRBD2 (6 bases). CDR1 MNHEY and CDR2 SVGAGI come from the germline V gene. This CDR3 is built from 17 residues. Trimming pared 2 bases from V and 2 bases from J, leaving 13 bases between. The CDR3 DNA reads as TGTGCCAGCAGTTACGCGTTACTAGCCGCTGGGGCCAACGTCCTGACTTTC. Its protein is CASSYALLAAGANVLTF.

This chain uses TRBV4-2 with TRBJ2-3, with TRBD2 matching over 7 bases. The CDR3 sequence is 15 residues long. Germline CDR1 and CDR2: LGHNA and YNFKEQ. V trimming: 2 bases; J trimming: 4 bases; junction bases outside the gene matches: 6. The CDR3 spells CASSQRTSGADTQYF. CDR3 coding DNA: TGTGCCAGCAGCCAAAGGACGAGCGGGGCAGATACGCAGTATTTT.